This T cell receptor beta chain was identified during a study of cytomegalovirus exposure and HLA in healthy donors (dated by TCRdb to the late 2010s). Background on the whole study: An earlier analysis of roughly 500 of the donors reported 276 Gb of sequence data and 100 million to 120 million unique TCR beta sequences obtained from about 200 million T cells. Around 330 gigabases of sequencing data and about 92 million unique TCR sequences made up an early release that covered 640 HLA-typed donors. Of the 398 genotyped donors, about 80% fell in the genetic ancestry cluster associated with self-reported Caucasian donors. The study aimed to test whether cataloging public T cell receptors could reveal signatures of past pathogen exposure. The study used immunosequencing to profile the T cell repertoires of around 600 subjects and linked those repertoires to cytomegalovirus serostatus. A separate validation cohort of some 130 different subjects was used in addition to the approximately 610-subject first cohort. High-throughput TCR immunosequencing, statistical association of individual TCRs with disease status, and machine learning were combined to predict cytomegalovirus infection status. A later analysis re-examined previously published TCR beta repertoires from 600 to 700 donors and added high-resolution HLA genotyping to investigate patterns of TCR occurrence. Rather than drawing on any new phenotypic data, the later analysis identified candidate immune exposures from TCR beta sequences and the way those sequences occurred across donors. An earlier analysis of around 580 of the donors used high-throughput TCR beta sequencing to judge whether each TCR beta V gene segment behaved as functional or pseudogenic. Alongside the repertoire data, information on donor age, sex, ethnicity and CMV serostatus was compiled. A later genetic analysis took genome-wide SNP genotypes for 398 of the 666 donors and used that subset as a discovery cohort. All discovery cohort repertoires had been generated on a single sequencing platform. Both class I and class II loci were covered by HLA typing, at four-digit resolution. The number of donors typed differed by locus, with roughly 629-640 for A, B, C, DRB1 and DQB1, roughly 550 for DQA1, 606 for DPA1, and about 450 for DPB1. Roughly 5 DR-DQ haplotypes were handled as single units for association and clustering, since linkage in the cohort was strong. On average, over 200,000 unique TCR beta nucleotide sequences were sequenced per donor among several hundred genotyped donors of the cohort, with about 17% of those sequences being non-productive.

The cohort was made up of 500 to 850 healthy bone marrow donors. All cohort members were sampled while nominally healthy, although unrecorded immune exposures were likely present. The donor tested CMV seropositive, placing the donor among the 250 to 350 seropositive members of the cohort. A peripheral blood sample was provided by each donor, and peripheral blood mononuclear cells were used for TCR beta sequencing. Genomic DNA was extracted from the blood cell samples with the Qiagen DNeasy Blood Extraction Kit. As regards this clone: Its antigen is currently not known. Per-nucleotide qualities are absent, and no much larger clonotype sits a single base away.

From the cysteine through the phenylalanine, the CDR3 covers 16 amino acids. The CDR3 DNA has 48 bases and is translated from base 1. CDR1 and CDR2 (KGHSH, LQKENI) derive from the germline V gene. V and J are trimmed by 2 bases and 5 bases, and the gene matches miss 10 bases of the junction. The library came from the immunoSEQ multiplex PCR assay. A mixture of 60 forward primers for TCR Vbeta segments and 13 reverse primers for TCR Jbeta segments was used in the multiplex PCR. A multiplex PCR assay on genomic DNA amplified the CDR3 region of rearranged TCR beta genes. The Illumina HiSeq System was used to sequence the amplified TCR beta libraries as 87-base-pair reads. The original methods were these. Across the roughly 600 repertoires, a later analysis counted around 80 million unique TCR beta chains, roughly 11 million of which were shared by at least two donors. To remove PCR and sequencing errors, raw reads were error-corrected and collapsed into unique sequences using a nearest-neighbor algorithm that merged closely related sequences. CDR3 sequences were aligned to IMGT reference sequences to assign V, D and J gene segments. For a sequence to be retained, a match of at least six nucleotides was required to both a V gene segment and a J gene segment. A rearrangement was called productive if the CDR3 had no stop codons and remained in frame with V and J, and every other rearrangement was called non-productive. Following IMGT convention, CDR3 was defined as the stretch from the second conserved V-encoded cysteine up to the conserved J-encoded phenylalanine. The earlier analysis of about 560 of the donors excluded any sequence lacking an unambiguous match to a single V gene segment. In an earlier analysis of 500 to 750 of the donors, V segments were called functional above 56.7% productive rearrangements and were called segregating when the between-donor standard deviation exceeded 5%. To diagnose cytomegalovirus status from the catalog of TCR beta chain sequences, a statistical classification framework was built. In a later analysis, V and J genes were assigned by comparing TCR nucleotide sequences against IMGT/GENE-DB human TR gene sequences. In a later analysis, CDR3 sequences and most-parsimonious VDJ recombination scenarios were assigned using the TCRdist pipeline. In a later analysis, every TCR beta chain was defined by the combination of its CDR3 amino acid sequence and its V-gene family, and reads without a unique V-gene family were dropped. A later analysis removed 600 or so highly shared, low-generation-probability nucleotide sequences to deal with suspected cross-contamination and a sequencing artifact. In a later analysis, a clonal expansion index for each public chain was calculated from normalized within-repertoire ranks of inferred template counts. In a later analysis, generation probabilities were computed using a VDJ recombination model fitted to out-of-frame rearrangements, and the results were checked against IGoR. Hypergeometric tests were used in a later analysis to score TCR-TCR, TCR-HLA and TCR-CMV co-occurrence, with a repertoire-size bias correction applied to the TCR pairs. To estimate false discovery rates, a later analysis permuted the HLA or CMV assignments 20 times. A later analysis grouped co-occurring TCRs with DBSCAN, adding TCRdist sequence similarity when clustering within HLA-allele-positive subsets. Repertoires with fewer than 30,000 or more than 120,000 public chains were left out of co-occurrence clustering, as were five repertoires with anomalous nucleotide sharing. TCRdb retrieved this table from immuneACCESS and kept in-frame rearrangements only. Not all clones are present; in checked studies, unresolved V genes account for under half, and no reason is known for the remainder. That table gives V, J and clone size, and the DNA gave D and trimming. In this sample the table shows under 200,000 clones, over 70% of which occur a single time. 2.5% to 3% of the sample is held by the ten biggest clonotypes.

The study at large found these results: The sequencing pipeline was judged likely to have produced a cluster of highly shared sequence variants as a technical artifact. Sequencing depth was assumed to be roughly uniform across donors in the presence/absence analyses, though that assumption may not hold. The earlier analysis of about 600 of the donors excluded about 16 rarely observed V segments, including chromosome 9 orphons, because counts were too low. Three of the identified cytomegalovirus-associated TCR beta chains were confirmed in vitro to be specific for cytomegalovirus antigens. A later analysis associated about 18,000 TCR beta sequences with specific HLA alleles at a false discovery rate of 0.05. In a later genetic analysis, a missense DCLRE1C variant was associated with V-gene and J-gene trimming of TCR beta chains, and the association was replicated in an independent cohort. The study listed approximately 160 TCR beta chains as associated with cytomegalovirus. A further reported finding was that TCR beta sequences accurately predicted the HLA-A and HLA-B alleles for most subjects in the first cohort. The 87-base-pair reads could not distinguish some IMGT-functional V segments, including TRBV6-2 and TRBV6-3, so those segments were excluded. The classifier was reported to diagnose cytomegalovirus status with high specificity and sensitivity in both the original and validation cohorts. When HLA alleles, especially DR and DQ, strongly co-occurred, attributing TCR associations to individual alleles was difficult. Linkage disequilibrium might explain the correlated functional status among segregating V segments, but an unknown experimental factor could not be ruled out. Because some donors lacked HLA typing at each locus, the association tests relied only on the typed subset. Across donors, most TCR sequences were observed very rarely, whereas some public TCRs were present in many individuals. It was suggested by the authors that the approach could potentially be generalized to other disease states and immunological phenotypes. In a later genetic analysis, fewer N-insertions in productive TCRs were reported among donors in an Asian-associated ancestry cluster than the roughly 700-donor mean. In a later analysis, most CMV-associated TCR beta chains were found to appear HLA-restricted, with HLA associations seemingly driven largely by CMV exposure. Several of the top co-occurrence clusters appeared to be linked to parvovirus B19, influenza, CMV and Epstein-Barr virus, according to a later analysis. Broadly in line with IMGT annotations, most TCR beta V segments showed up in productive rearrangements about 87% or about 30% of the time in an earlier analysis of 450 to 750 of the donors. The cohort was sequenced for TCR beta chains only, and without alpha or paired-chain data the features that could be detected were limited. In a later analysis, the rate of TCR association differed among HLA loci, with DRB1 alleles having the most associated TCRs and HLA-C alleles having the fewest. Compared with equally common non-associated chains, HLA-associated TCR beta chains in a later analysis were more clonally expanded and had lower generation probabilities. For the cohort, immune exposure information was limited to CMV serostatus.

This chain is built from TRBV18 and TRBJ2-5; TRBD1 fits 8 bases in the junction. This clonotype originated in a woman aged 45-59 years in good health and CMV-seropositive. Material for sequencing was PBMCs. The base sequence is TGTGCCAGCTCACCAGCAGGGGGCTCTATTTTTGAGACCCAGTACTTC. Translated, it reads CASSPAGGSIFETQYF. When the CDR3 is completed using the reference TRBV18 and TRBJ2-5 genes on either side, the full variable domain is NAGVMQNPRHLVRRRGQEARLRCSPMKGHSHVYWYRQLPEEGLKFMVYLQKENIIDESGMPKERFSAEFPKEGPSILRIQQVVRGDSAAYFCASSPAGGSIFETQYFGPGTRLLVL.